This T cell receptor beta chain was recorded in a study of T cells after yellow fever vaccination. TCRdb redid the calling of the 5' RACE reads with MiXCR, one entry per CDR3 protein. The table lists about 25,000 distinct CDR3 sequences, approximately 3.5% of them singletons. The CDR3 contains 15 residues. The J segment lost 12 bases and the V segment lost 0 bases, leaving 10 bases of the junction unmatched. The germline CDR1 and CDR2 sequences are SGHNT and YYREEE (reference sequence). This clonotype was seen ten or more times. The V call is TRBV5-4, the J call TRBJ2-2, with 8 bases aligning to TRBD2. This clonotype was sampled from a man aged 18 to 35 who received the YFV17D yellow fever vaccine. The sequencing used PBMCs, either bulk or a sorted T-cell subset (CD4+, CD8+, memory, or dextramer-sorted; not recorded which), collected about 41 days after the first yellow fever vaccination. The CDR3 protein is CASSLEVFERGQLFF. CDR3 sequence (DNA): TGTGCCAGCAGCTTGGAAGTTTTTGAGCGGGGGCAGCTGTTTTTT.